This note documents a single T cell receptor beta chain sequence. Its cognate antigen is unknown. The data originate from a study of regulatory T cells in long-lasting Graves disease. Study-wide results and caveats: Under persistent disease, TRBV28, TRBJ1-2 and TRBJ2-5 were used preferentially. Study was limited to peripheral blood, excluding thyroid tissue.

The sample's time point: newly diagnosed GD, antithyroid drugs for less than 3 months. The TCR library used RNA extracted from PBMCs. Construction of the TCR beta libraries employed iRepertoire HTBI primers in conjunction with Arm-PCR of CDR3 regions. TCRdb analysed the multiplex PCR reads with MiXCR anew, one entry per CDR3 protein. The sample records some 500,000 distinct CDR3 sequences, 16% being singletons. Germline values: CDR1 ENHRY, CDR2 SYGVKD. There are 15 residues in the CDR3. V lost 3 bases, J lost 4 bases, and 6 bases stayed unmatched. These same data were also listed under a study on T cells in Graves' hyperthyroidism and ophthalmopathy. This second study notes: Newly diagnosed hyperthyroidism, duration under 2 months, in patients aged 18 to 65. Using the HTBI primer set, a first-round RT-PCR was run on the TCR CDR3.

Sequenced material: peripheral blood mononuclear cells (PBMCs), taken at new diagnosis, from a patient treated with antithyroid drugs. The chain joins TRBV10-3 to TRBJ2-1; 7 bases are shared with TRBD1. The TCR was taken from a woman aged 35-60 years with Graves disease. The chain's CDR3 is CAISDLGQIYNEQFF. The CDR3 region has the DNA TGTGCCATCAGTGACTTGGGACAGATATACAATGAGCAGTTCTTC.